The 11 T cell receptor beta chains below come from one sample, sequenced in a study. TCRdb independently ran MiXCR on the RT-PCR reads; one entry per CDR3 protein. The sample holds 550,000 to 750,000 distinct CDR3 sequences; more than 13% are singletons and the top ten take 3.6%. The sequencing input was memory CD4+ T cells from blood. These TCRs come from a female donor in good health, serving as a healthy control.

The sample holds a few counts of this clonotype. V and J are TRBV4-1 and TRBJ2-1; 9 nucleotides agree with TRBD1. J was trimmed by 5 bases and V by 0 bases; bases with no gene match: 8. Per germline, CDR1 MGHRA and CDR2 YSYEKL. The length of the CDR3 is 17 residues. This CDR3 reads CASSQEYGTGSHNEQFF. The CDR3 nucleotides read TGCGCCAGCAGCCAAGAGTACGGGACAGGGTCCCACAATGAGCAGTTCTTC.

This rearrangement joins TRBV6-2 or TRBV6-3 to TRBJ2-3; D is undetermined. There are 13 residues in the CDR3. Germline V CDR1 and CDR2: MNHEY, SVGEGT. Deletions cut 3 bases from V and 2 bases from J, with 6 bases between. The CDR3 coding sequence is TGTGCCAGCAGTTATCAACTCACAGATACGCAGTATTTT. Its translation: CASSYQLTDTQYF.

V gene TRBV28 combines with J gene TRBJ1-2; 7 bases match TRBD1. The CDR3 contains 13 residues. The germline V gene has CDR1 MDHEN and CDR2 SYDVKM. V dropped 6 bases and J dropped 6; count of bases not matched to a gene: 7. This chain's CDR3 is CASRAGQNHGYTF. The CDR3 coding sequence is TGTGCCAGCAGAGCGGGACAGAACCATGGCTACACCTTC.

The rearrangement uses TRBV11-2 and TRBJ1-2, with TRBD1 as a possible D gene (6 bases). Germline V lookup: CDR1 SGHAT, CDR2 FQNNGV. CDR3 size: 16 residues. The ends were cut back, 5 bases at V and 0 bases at J, with 16 bases in the middle. CDR3 DNA sequence: TGTGCCAGCAGCCTATTGGGACACCTTTCTAACTATGGCTACACCTTC. Its translation: CASSLLGHLSNYGYTF. The complete variable domain, with remaining parts taken from reference TRBV11-2 and TRBJ1-2, reads EAGVAQSPRYKIIEKRQSVAFWCNPISGHATLYWYQQILGQGPKLLIQFQNNGVVDDSQLPKDRFSAERLKGVDSTLKIQPAKLEDSAVYLCASSLLGHLSNYGYTFGSGTRLTVV.

This clonotype was picked up a small number of times. This chain connects TRBV7-2 to TRBJ1-2, with 10 bases aligning to TRBD1. The ends lost 7 bases at V and 5 bases at J; junction bases unmatched: 7. There are 14 residues in the CDR3. The V gene's germline CDR1 is SGHTA and CDR2 FQGNSA. The CDR3 loop reads CASTRDRGGYGYTF. The CDR3 region has the DNA TGTGCCAGCACCCGGGACAGGGGTGGGTATGGCTACACCTTC. Drawing the rest from reference TRBV7-2 and TRBJ1-2, the complete variable domain is GAGVSQSPSNKVTEKGKDVELRCDPISGHTALYWYRQSLGQGLEFLIYFQGNSAPDKSGLPSDRFSAERTGGSVSTLTIQRTQQEDSAVYLCASTRDRGGYGYTFGSGTRLTVV.

At least ten counts were recorded for this clonotype. The CDR3, as DNA: TGTGCCAGCAGCTTTGGGTCAACCGAGACCCAGTACTTC. Its translation: CASSFGSTETQYF. This chain uses TRBV7-3 with TRBJ2-5; D gene uncertain. This CDR3 is built from 13 residues. The V gene lost 3 bases and the J gene lost 5 bases, with 10 bases spanning the gap. The germline gives CDR1 SGHTA, CDR2 FQGTGA.

This clonotype was seen at least ten times. The chain carries TRBV6-5 and TRBJ1-2; 9 nucleotides agree with TRBD1. Germline trimming cut 2 bases from V and 6 bases from J; bases unmatched to any gene: 4. CDR1 and CDR2 from the germline V gene are MNHEY and SVGAGI. The CDR3 length is 14 residues. The CDR3 reads CASSYGTGFNGYTF. As DNA, the CDR3 is TGTGCCAGCAGTTACGGGACAGGGTTCAATGGCTACACCTTC.

This clonotype was seen more than once but under ten times. This sequence joins TRBV29-1 and TRBJ1-2, with D possibly matching TRBD1 (5 bases). The germline V and J ends were trimmed by 5 bases and 7 bases, with 23 bases remaining between them. Per the germline V gene, CDR1 is SQVTM and CDR2 is ANQGSEA. This CDR3 contains 15 residues. The CDR3 DNA reads as TGCAGCGTTCCCCTCCCCCCCGCAGGGCTTGGTGGCTACACCTTC. It specifies CSVPLPPAGLGGYTF.

This clonotype came up many times. J is TRBJ2-4 and V is TRBV10-1, with 9 nucleotides matching TRBD2. V lost 2 bases, J lost 0 bases, and 8 bases stayed unmatched. The CDR3 loop spans 18 amino acids. Germline V gene sequence: CDR1 WNHNN, CDR2 SYGVQD (reference sequence). Here the CDR3 reads CASSERVAGDIAKNIQYF. For the CDR3, the DNA is TGCGCCAGCAGTGAGCGGGTAGCGGGAGATATAGCCAAAAACATTCAGTACTTC.

This clonotype occurred a few times. The rearrangement uses TRBV12-3 or TRBV12-4 and TRBJ1-5; 8 bases match TRBD1. The CDR3 length is 14 residues. J was trimmed by 8 bases and V by 1 base; bases with no gene match: 4. The CDR3 loop is CASSLDQGAKPQHF. For the CDR3, the DNA is TGTGCCAGCAGTTTAGATCAGGGGGCAAAGCCCCAGCATTTT.

This clonotype came up a few times. This chain uses TRBV12-3 or TRBV12-4 with TRBJ1-6, with D possibly TRBD1 on 6 matching bases. The CDR3 spans 14 residues. Between the trimmed V and J ends, which lost 1 base and 9 bases, there was a span of 10 bases. The CDR3 DNA is TGTGCCAGCAGTTTAGAAGGGGGAACTTCACCCCTCCACTTT. As protein: CASSLEGGTSPLHF.